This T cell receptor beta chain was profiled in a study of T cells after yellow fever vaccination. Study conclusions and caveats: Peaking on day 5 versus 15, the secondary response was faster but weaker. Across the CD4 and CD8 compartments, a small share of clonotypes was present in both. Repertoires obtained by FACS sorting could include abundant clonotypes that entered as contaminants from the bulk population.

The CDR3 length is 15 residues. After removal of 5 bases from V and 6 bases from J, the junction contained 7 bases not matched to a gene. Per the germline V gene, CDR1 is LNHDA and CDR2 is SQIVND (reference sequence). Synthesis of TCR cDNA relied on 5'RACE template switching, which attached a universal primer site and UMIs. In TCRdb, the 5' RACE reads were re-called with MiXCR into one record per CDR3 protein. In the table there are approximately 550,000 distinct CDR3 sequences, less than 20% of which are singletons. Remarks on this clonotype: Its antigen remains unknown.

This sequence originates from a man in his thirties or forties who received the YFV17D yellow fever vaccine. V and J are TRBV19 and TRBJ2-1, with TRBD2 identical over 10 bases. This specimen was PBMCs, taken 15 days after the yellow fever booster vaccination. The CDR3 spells CASSPLAGVTNEQFF. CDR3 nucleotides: TGTGCCAGTAGTCCTCTAGCGGGAGTGACCAATGAGCAGTTCTTC.